A single sample is the source of the 20 T cell receptor beta chains below, sequenced in a study of T cells in Graves' hyperthyroidism and ophthalmopathy. TCR beta CDR3 sequences were amplified from RNA transcripts. Researchers ran a first-round RT-PCR on the TCR CDR3 using the HTBI primer set. TCRdb used MiXCR to reprocess the multiplex PCR reads, holding one entry per CDR3 protein. The table records about 840,000 distinct CDR3 sequences, about two fifths of them present only once. The sequencing sample was made of blood. These receptors originate from a man between 18 and 35 years old with Graves' hyperthyroidism.

This sequence joins TRBV29-1 and TRBJ1-2; TRBD1 matches at 7 bases. Germline CDR1 is SQVTM and CDR2 is ANQGSEA. J gave up 8 bases and V 8 bases, and 11 bases lay outside the gene matches. The CDR3 is 12 amino acids. The CDR3 DNA sequence: TGCAGCAGTTATACAGGGGCGGACGGCTACACCTTC. Translation: CSSYTGADGYTF.

The chain couples TRBV9 to TRBJ2-3; D gene uncertain. This CDR3 is 14 amino acids long. V dropped 0 bases and J dropped 6 bases, with 11 bases sitting between them. Germline lookup yields CDR1 SGDLS and CDR2 YYNGEE. The DNA for the CDR3 is TGTGCCAGCAGCGTAGTTGGGGATCGGGATACGCAGTATTTT. Translation gives CASSVVGDRDTQYF.

This chain uses TRBV5-1 with TRBJ2-7, with 7 bases identical to TRBD1. CDR3 length: 13 amino acids. The J segment lost 2 bases and the V segment lost 6 bases, leaving 5 bases of the junction unmatched. The germline gives CDR1 SGHRS, CDR2 YFSETQ. CDR3 coding DNA: TGCGCCAGCAAAGCAGGGGGTACCTACGAGCAGTACTTC. Protein: CASKAGGTYEQYF.

In its sample, this clonotype was seen many times. This chain joins TRBV2 and TRBJ1-2; D is unresolved. There are 13 residues in the CDR3. The V end was cut by 0 bases, the J end by 4 bases, with 6 bases between. CDR1 is SNHLY, CDR2 FYNNEI, per germline. The CDR3 is CASSEAGGYGYTF. In DNA, the CDR3 is TGTGCCAGCAGTGAAGCGGGCGGCTATGGCTACACCTTC.

This clonotype was counted many times. The V gene is TRBV20-1, the J gene TRBJ1-1, with D unresolved. V was pared by 5 bases and J by 0 bases, with 10 bases between. Germline V lookup: CDR1 DFQATT, CDR2 SNEGSKA (reference sequence). The CDR3 has 13 residues. CDR3 sequence: CSAPSGMNTEAFF. In DNA form, the CDR3 reads TGCAGTGCTCCGAGCGGGATGAACACTGAAGCTTTCTTT.

At least ten counts were recorded for this clonotype. The CDR3 DNA reads TGCAGCGTTATCTCGCCTTGGGGCTACGAGCAGTACTTC. This sequence encodes CSVISPWGYEQYF. The chain joins TRBV29-1 to TRBJ2-7, with D unclear. Germline V gene data show CDR1 as SQVTM and CDR2 as ANQGSEA. This CDR3 is built from 13 residues. V gave up 5 bases and J gave up 3 bases, with 14 bases separating them.

CDR3 amino acids: CSAREGSNGYTF. The CDR3 nucleotides read TGCAGTGCTAGAGAGGGATCGAATGGCTACACCTTC. This rearrangement joins TRBV20-1 to TRBJ1-2; D is ambiguous. The germline V and J ends were trimmed by 0 bases and 6 bases, with 8 bases remaining between them. This CDR3 comprises 12 residues. Germline V gene data show CDR1 as DFQATT and CDR2 as SNEGSKA (reference sequence).

This clonotype was detected a few times. Germline is not matched at one junction end, which may reflect a read error. The chain uses TRBV7-7 and TRBJ2-5; D is ambiguous. This CDR3 has 13 residues. Germline V lookup: CDR1 SSHAT, CDR2 FNYEAQ (reference sequence). In DNA, the CDR3 is TGTGCTAGCAGCTTGAGGCAGCCAGGGACCCAGTACTTC. It yields the protein CASSLRQPGTQYF.

V is TRBV14 and J is TRBJ1-2; 7 bases match TRBD1. The germline gives CDR1 SGHDN, CDR2 FVKESK. This CDR3 comprises 15 residues. J gave up 8 bases and V 4 bases, and 13 bases lay outside the gene matches. The chain's CDR3 is CASSLGTGTAGGYTF. CDR3 nucleotides: TGTGCCAGCAGCCTTGGTACCGGGACAGCTGGGGGCTACACCTTC.

Remarks on this clonotype: This may come from a read error, since a much larger clone is one base off. This sequence joins TRBV15 and TRBJ1-5; possibly TRBD1 for D (5 bases). The CDR3 is 15 residues long. Trimming took off 5 bases at V and 3 bases at J, with 14 bases between the two ends. Germline CDR1 is LNHNV and CDR2 is YYDKDF (reference sequence). The CDR3 loop is CATSVGVGLNQPQHF. The CDR3 DNA is TGTGCCACCAGCGTAGGGGTGGGACTCAATCAGCCCCAGCATTTT.

The chain is built from TRBV3-1 and TRBJ1-1, with D uncertain. The CDR3 is 11 residues long. Trimming stripped 1 base from V and 10 bases from J, with 7 bases between. Germline CDR1 is LGHDT and CDR2 is YNNKEL (reference sequence). CDR3 DNA sequence: TGTGCCAGCAGCCAAGGGGTGAGAGCTTTCTTT. Its translation is CASSQGVRAFF.

The table lists this clonotype with a few counts. V gene TRBV9 combines with J gene TRBJ1-1, with TRBD1 identical over 11 bases. Germline V gene data show CDR1 as SGDLS and CDR2 as YYNGEE. This CDR3 has 18 residues. The V and J ends lost 3 bases and 0 bases, in that order; junction bases with no gene match: 10. The CDR3 DNA reads TGTGCCAGCAGCGCGCCGCCGGGACAGGGGGAATTGAACACTGAAGCTTTCTTT. It encodes CASSAPPGQGELNTEAFF.

The chain carries TRBV20-1 and TRBJ2-7; no firm D call. V shed 5 bases and J shed 0 bases, with 11 bases lying between them. Germline V gives CDR1 DFQATT, CDR2 SNEGSKA (reference sequence). The length of the CDR3 is 13 residues. In nucleotides, the CDR3 is TGCAGTGCTCACTATAGATACTCCTACGAGCAGTACTTC. Its protein product is CSAHYRYSYEQYF.

Turning to this clonotype: Compared with germline, one end of the junction differs, possibly owing to a read error. The rearrangement uses TRBV15 and TRBJ1-5, with D maybe TRBD1 (5 bases). The CDR3 has 17 amino acids. Per germline, CDR1 LNHNV and CDR2 YYDKDF (reference sequence). CDR3 sequence reads: CAASSPTGHPSNQPQHF. The CDR3 DNA follows: TGTGCCGCCAGCAGCCCTACAGGCCATCCGAGCAATCAGCCCCAGCATTTT.

V and J are TRBV20-1 and TRBJ1-3; tentatively, D is TRBD1 (6 bases). CDR1 DFQATT and CDR2 SNEGSKA come from the germline V gene (reference sequence). Deletions cut 1 base from V and 0 bases from J, with 10 bases between. The CDR3 runs 15 residues. CDR3 sequence: CSARGGRGSGNTIYF. CDR3 bases: TGCAGTGCTAGAGGGGGCAGGGGCTCTGGAAACACCATATATTTT.

This clonotype occurred many times. The chain couples TRBV15 to TRBJ1-5, with 8 bases aligning to TRBD1. The CDR3 consists of 18 residues. The J segment lost 1 base and the V segment lost 0 bases, leaving 8 bases of the junction unmatched. CDR1 is LNHNV and CDR2 is YYDKDF in the germline V gene (reference sequence). CDR3 in DNA: TGTGCCACCAGCAGAGATAACATCGGGACAGGAAGCAATCAGCCCCAGCATTTT. This encodes CATSRDNIGTGSNQPQHF.

This clonotype was recorded once. The CDR3 here is CSAQKGETQYF. CDR3 bases: TGCAGTGCTCAGAAGGGGGAGACCCAGTACTTC. This chain links TRBV20-1 with TRBJ2-5; D possibly corresponds to TRBD1 (5 bases). This CDR3 contains 11 residues. The germline V and J ends were trimmed by 5 bases and 5 bases, with 9 bases remaining between them. Germline V gene lookup returns CDR1 DFQATT and CDR2 SNEGSKA (reference sequence).

This clonotype was seen at least ten times. This chain joins TRBV2 and TRBJ1-1; 8 bases are a match to TRBD1. This CDR3 contains 14 residues. Germline CDR1 reads SNHLY; CDR2 reads FYNNEI. Losses at the gene ends were 4 bases for V and 5 bases for J; bases not matched to a gene: 6. CDR3 coding DNA: TGTGCCAGCAGTGTCAGGGGGCCGACGACTGAAGCTTTCTTT. Translated: CASSVRGPTTEAFF.

This chain connects TRBV9 to TRBJ2-5; D tentatively reads TRBD1 or TRBD2 (5 bases each). Deletions cut 0 bases from V and 4 bases from J, with 10 bases between. The germline V gene has CDR1 SGDLS and CDR2 YYNGEE. The CDR3 is made up of 14 amino acids. The CDR3 region is CASSVGGTGETQYF. The CDR3 nucleotides read TGTGCCAGCAGCGTAGGAGGGACGGGAGAGACCCAGTACTTC.

This clonotype was seen only a few times. The chain is built from TRBV20-1 and TRBJ2-7; the D call may be TRBD1 or TRBD2 (5 bases each). Germline V gene sequence: CDR1 DFQATT, CDR2 SNEGSKA (reference sequence). Trimming removed 6 bases from V and 6 bases from J, with 15 bases in between. This CDR3 has 12 residues. CDR3 in DNA: TGCAGTGCCACCCGGGACCTCCTCGAGCAGTACTTC. Protein sequence: CSATRDLLEQYF.